Ten or more counts support the clone carrying this TCR beta chain. Its antigen is as yet unknown. The data were taken from a study of T cells after yellow fever vaccination. Study information: It was SMART-Seq v4 Ultra Low Input that prepared the fractions with low cell numbers.

J gave up 5 bases and V 6 bases, and 2 bases lay outside the gene matches. The CDR3 has 12 residues. Findings and limits, study-wide: Sorted repertoires could include abundant contaminating clonotypes from bulk cells.

In TCRdb, the 5' RACE reads were re-called with MiXCR into one record per CDR3 protein. The top ten clones hold approximately 28% of a sample with around 68,000 distinct CDR3 sequences, around 7.9% of them seen once. This clonotype was obtained from a man younger than 35 who received the YFV17D yellow fever vaccine. Sequencing used CD8+ T cells sorted from PBMCs, obtained 9 to 10 days after the first yellow fever vaccination. The chain couples TRBV12-3 or TRBV12-4 to TRBJ2-3; 7 nucleotides align to TRBD2. CDR3 sequence: CASSPGGDTQYF. CDR3 nucleotide sequence: TGTGCCAGCAGCCCGGGGGGAGATACGCAGTATTTT.